The clone carrying this T cell receptor beta chain was detected only a few times. The antigen remains unidentified. This sample is part of a study of T cell repertoires in cytomegalovirus infection. About the research overall: Public signatures in TCR beta pointed to CMV infection and matching HLA type. The study, taken as a whole, reports: HLA-C-restricted CMV clonotypes gave the most frequent clonotype in two of eight donors. Cumulative public TCR beta family frequency identified CMV carriers with the relevant HLA.

V shed 4 bases, J shed 4 bases, and the junction held 12 bases outside the gene matches. This CDR3 comprises 18 residues. The germline V gene encodes CDR1 LGHNA and CDR2 YSLEER. MiXCR, applied by TCRdb to the reads, yields one record per CDR3 protein. The repertoire holds about 360,000 distinct CDR3 sequences, with 15% to 20% as singletons. The rearrangement links TRBV4-3 to TRBJ1-4; 10 nucleotides line up with TRBD1. The source material was PBMCs. The clonotype comes from a human donor in good health (CMV status not recorded). Some clones in this sample may be carry-over from other donors' samples. The CDR3 spells CASSPKRAGTGVNEKLFF. CDR3 nucleotides: TGCGCCAGCAGCCCAAAGAGGGCCGGGACAGGGGTTAATGAAAAACTGTTTTTT.